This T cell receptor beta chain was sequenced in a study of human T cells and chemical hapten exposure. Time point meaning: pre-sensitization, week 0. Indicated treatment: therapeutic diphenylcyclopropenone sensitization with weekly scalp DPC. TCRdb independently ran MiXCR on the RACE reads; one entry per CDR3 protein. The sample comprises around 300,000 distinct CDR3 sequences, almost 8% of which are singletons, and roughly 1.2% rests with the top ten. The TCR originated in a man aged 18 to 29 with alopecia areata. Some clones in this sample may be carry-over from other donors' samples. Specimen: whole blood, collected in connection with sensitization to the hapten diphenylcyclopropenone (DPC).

CDR3 coding DNA: TGTGCCAGCAGTCCGCCGGGACAGGGGGTAAGGGGGACTAATGAAAAACTGTTTTTT. Amino acid sequence: CASSPPGQGVRGTNEKLFF. This sequence joins TRBV12-3 or TRBV12-4 and TRBJ1-4; 11 bases fit TRBD1. The junction had 13 bases not matched to a gene; V was cut back by 5 bases and J by 2 bases. The CDR3 extends over 19 amino acids.